A single sample is the source of the 32 T cell receptor beta chains below, sequenced in a study of Graves' ophthalmopathy and Graves' hyperthyroidism. RNA transcripts were the source from which TCR beta CDR3 regions were amplified. Second-round multiplex PCR came after a first-round RT-PCR that employed HTBI primers. One entry per CDR3 protein results from TCRdb running MiXCR on the multiplex PCR reads. The sample yields 200,000 to 250,000 distinct CDR3 sequences, roughly 21% seen once. Sequenced sample: peripheral blood. These receptors were collected from a woman aged 45-59 years with Graves' ophthalmopathy.

This chain connects TRBV12-3 or TRBV12-4 to TRBJ2-4, with D uncertain. Matching the DNA end better, TRBJ2-1 makes the J call doubtful. CDR3 size: 14 residues. The CDR3 protein is CASSLASLQLVQFF. The CDR3, as DNA: TGTGCCAGCAGTTTAGCTTCTCTCCAGCTAGTCCAGTTCTTC.

Remarks on this clonotype: One base away lies a much larger clone, so this may be a sequencing read error. The chain joins TRBV13 to TRBJ2-7; D tentatively fits TRBD1 or TRBD2 (7 bases each). Germline V gene sequence: CDR1 PRHDT, CDR2 FYEKMQ (reference sequence). The CDR3 is 14 amino acids. Trimming took off 8 bases at V and 4 bases at J, with 18 bases between the two ends. The DNA of the CDR3 is TGTGCCAGCGCAAGGGGAGGGGGCAGGTACGAGCAGTACTTC. This gives the protein CASARGGGRYEQYF.

This clonotype appeared a single time. This chain connects TRBV24-1 to TRBJ2-5; 11 bases line up with TRBD1. The CDR3 totals 16 residues. Germline CDR1 KGHDR, CDR2 SFDVKD. The ends lost 4 bases at V and 5 bases at J; junction bases unmatched: 8. The chain's CDR3 is CATSDAEDRGPETQYF. The CDR3 bases are TGTGCCACCAGTGACGCGGAGGACAGGGGGCCGGAGACCCAGTACTTC.

This clonotype appeared many times. The chain has TRBV7-8 and TRBJ2-7; weak D call: TRBD2 (6 bases). Germline-derived CDR1 and CDR2 are SGHVS and FQNEAQ. This CDR3 is built from 15 residues. With 3 bases removed from V and 3 bases from J, the gap between germline ends came to 15 bases. The CDR3 loop reads CASSLEGRGVYEQYF. The CDR3 nucleotides read TGTGCCAGCAGCTTGGAGGGGCGGGGAGTCTACGAGCAGTACTTC.

This clonotype showed up many times. This chain links TRBV6-2 or TRBV6-3 with TRBJ1-5; D not resolved. Germline-derived CDR1 and CDR2 are MNHEY and SVGEGT. The CDR3 sequence is 15 residues long. Trimming cost V 0 bases and J 3 bases, with 9 bases left between them. CDR3 bases: TGTGCCAGCAGTTACTCGGGGTCGCACAATCAGCCCCAGCATTTT. Protein product: CASSYSGSHNQPQHF.

The count of this clonotype is one. The gene calls are TRBV28 and TRBJ2-7, with D unclear. Germline loops: CDR1 MDHEN, CDR2 SYDVKM. This CDR3 has 14 residues. V lost 11 bases to trimming and J lost 2 bases, with 19 bases between them. CDR3 bases: TGTGCCGTCCACCGTTCCCACTTAACCTACGAGCAGTACTTC. It translates to CAVHRSHLTYEQYF.

This clonotype showed up many times. The J gene is TRBJ1-2, the V gene TRBV5-1; TRBD1 is a possible D gene (5 bases). The CDR3 is 15 residues long. The V gene lost 5 bases and the J gene lost 8 bases, with 22 bases spanning the gap. Germline CDR1 is SGHRS and CDR2 is YFSETQ. The chain's CDR3 is CASRNGTQGYVGYTF. CDR3 DNA: TGCGCCAGCAGAAATGGAACGCAGGGTTACGTGGGCTACACCTTC.

This chain uses TRBV6-1 with TRBJ2-5, with 10 bases fitting TRBD2. Germline CDR1 MNHNS, CDR2 SASEGT. The CDR3 totals 14 residues. V shed 7 bases and J 5 bases; nucleotides not matched to a gene: 7. CDR3 nucleotides: TGTGCCAGCACATCTAGCGGGAGTGTTGAGACCCAGTACTTC. Translated: CASTSSGSVETQYF.

The V and J genes are TRBV12-3 or TRBV12-4 and TRBJ2-7; 13 bases align to TRBD2. J gave up 3 bases and V 5 bases, and 7 bases lay outside the gene matches. This CDR3 region has 16 residues. CDR3 amino acids: CASSAPGLAGRYEQYF. The DNA of the CDR3 is TGTGCCAGCAGTGCCCCGGGACTAGCGGGACGCTACGAGCAGTACTTC.

This clonotype was recorded a few times. This sequence joins TRBV6-1 and TRBJ2-1; 8 positions match TRBD2. After removal of 6 bases from V and 9 bases from J, the junction contained 16 bases not matched to a gene. The CDR3 spans 16 residues. CDR1 is MNHNS and CDR2 is SASEGT in the germline V gene. The CDR3 here is CASRSPLKRERSEQFF. The CDR3 bases are TGTGCCAGCAGGTCCCCCTTAAAGCGGGAGAGAAGTGAGCAGTTCTTC.

This chain uses TRBV11-1 with TRBJ2-1; the D gene is possibly TRBD2 (6 bases). The germline V gene encodes CDR1 SGHAT and CDR2 FQDESV (reference sequence). The V end lost 5 bases, the J end lost 8 bases, and 25 bases lay between the germline ends. This CDR3 spans 17 amino acids. CDR3 sequence: CASSLRGAGPKGDEQFF. The CDR3 nucleotides are TGTGCCAGCAGCCTAAGAGGAGCGGGTCCCAAGGGCGATGAGCAGTTCTTC.

This clonotype was observed at least ten times. The chain combines TRBV15 with TRBJ1-5; D is undetermined. This CDR3 contains 18 residues. Trimming took 0 bases from V and 2 from J, leaving 17 bases between them. The germline V gene has CDR1 LNHNV and CDR2 YYDKDF (reference sequence). The chain's CDR3 is CATSRDSGTGVGNQPQHF. DNA of the CDR3: TGTGCCACCAGCAGAGATTCCGGTACGGGAGTTGGCAATCAGCCCCAGCATTTT. The full variable domain, in which reference TRBV15 and TRBJ1-5 provide the parts outside the CDR3, is DAMVIQNPRYQVTQFGKPVTLSCSQTLNHNVMYWYQQKSSQAPKLLFHYYDKDFNNEADTPDNFQSRRPNTSFCFLDIRSPGLGDTAMYLCATSRDSGTGVGNQPQHFGDGTRLSIL.

There are many counts of this clonotype. One end of the junction fails to match germline, which may point to a read error. The chain couples TRBV19 to TRBJ1-1, with TRBD1 identical over 8 bases. The CDR3 extends over 17 amino acids. Germline values: CDR1 LNHDA, CDR2 SQIVND (reference sequence). CDR3 amino acids: CASSRLQDREVSTEALF. The CDR3 region has the DNA TGTGCCAGTAGCCGCCTCCAGGACAGGGAGGTGAGCACTGAAGCTCTCTTT.

Many counts were recorded for this clonotype. The rearrangement joins TRBV28 to TRBJ2-7; 7 bases map to TRBD2. V lost 8 bases and J lost 6; bases outside the gene matches: 10. Germline CDR1 and CDR2: MDHEN and SYDVKM. The CDR3 extends over 13 amino acids. CDR3 sequence reads: CASRLNGGGEQYF. CDR3 DNA sequence: TGTGCCAGCCGATTAAATGGGGGGGGCGAGCAGTACTTC.

The CDR3 spells CASSQVTRRTGSNQPQHF. The CDR3 coding sequence is TGCGCCAGCAGCCAAGTTACTCGGCGAACAGGGTCCAATCAGCCCCAGCATTTT. The chain has TRBV4-1 and TRBJ1-5; weak D call: TRBD1 (6 bases). CDR1 and CDR2 (germline): MGHRA, YSYEKL. The CDR3 contains 18 residues. V was cut by 1 base and J by 3 bases, with 19 bases left in between.

This clonotype was picked up many times. The rearrangement uses TRBV27 and TRBJ2-7, with D unclear. Trimming cost V 2 bases and J 0 bases, with 8 bases left between them. This CDR3 is built from 14 residues. CDR1 is MNHEY and CDR2 is SMNVEV in the germline V gene (reference sequence). The CDR3 sequence: CASSLTTNSYEQYF. CDR3 in DNA: TGTGCCAGCAGTTTAACTACTAACTCCTACGAGCAGTACTTC.

This clonotype was observed a handful of times. The chain is built from TRBV30 and TRBJ2-7; tentatively, D is TRBD2 (5 bases). Trimming left V 2 bases short and J 7 bases short, with 12 bases between. Germline loops: CDR1 GTSNPN, CDR2 SVGIG (reference sequence). The CDR3 spans 12 residues. CDR3 in amino acids: CAWSLGSGEQYF. For the CDR3, the DNA is TGTGCCTGGAGTCTTGGATCGGGGGAGCAGTACTTC.

V and J are TRBV6-1 and TRBJ2-5; D might be TRBD2 (6 bases). CDR1 is MNHNS and CDR2 is SASEGT in the germline V gene. This CDR3 is 15 amino acids long. Trimming removed 0 bases at V and 2 bases at J, with 10 bases between. The CDR3 DNA sequence: TGTGCCAGCAGTGAAGCGGGAGGTGGTCAAGAGACCCAGTACTTC. Protein product: CASSEAGGGQETQYF.

This clonotype was detected ten times or more. The chain couples TRBV2 to TRBJ2-5; D may match TRBD1 or TRBD2 (5 bases each). The CDR3 covers 14 residues. CDR1 is SNHLY, CDR2 FYNNEI, per germline. V gave up 7 bases and J gave up 4 bases, with 16 bases separating them. CDR3 bases: TGTGCCAGCACCCTACCGGGGCGCAGAGAGACCCAGTACTTC. This gives the protein CASTLPGRRETQYF.

In this sample, this clonotype turned up once. The chain couples TRBV11-2 to TRBJ2-2; 11 bases agree with TRBD2. The CDR3 is made up of 15 amino acids. The V gene end was trimmed by 0 bases and the J gene end by 13 bases; junction bases not matched to a gene: 7. In germline, CDR1 is SGHAT, CDR2 FQNNGV. CDR3 amino acids: CASSLDRASGGRLFF. CDR3 sequence (DNA): TGTGCCAGCAGCTTAGATCGGGCTAGCGGGGGGCGGCTGTTTTTT.

This clonotype was seen many times. The rearrangement links TRBV19 to TRBJ2-5; maybe TRBD1 (6 bases). Germline loops: CDR1 LNHDA, CDR2 SQIVND (reference sequence). V was cut by 3 bases and J by 4 bases, with 18 bases left in between. CDR3 length: 16 residues. The CDR3 sequence is CASSIGVGQGIETQYF. CDR3 coding DNA: TGTGCCAGTAGTATCGGAGTAGGTCAGGGGATAGAGACCCAGTACTTC.

This clonotype was detected ten times or more. This chain links TRBV20-1 with TRBJ2-7; D is undetermined. CDR1 is DFQATT and CDR2 is SNEGSKA in the germline V gene (reference sequence). V lost 7 bases and J lost 3, with 16 bases in between. There are 13 residues in the CDR3. The CDR3 here is CSVALPQNYEQYF. The CDR3 nucleotides read TGCAGTGTTGCTCTGCCCCAAAACTACGAGCAGTACTTC.

This clonotype was recorded many times. The chain joins TRBV4-1 to TRBJ2-5; D not certain. V lost 0 bases, J lost 1 base, and 9 bases lay in between. CDR1 is MGHRA and CDR2 is YSYEKL in the germline V gene. The length of the CDR3 is 15 residues. The CDR3 DNA follows: TGCGCCAGCAGCCAAGAAGAGGTAGTCCAAGAGACCCAGTACTTC. It yields the protein CASSQEEVVQETQYF.

This clonotype was seen many times. This chain joins TRBV6-1 and TRBJ1-1, with D unresolved. CDR3 length equals 14 residues. Per germline, CDR1 MNHNS and CDR2 SASEGT. Trimming removed 7 bases at V and 5 bases at J, with 17 bases between. CDR3: CASTPTWRETEAFF. For the CDR3, the DNA is TGTGCCAGCACCCCGACTTGGCGGGAGACTGAAGCTTTCTTT.

This clonotype was detected ten times or more. This chain joins TRBV12-3 or TRBV12-4 and TRBJ1-5, with D possibly TRBD1 on 5 matching bases. The CDR3 is 13 amino acids. Trimming shortened V by 4 bases and J by 5 bases, and 9 bases separated the two germline ends. CDR3 in amino acids: CASSSDRHQPQHF. The CDR3, as DNA: TGTGCCAGCAGTTCTGACAGACATCAGCCCCAGCATTTT.

As concerns this clonotype: Since a much larger clone is just one base distant, this may be a read error. The V call is TRBV6-5, the J call TRBJ1-1; D uncertain. The CDR3 is 12 residues long. Germline V gives CDR1 MNHEY, CDR2 SVGAGI. The chain's CDR3 is CASSYRGGEASF. CDR3 in DNA: TGTGCCAGCAGTTACCGGGGAGGAGAAGCTTCCTTT.

This chain links TRBV6-5 with TRBJ2-7; no clear D gene. V was cut by 0 bases and J by 6 bases, with 9 bases left in between. Germline assignment: CDR1 MNHEY and CDR2 SVGAGI. The CDR3 extends over 13 amino acids. CDR3 sequence (DNA): TGTGCCAGCAGTTACTCCCTAACCACCGAGCAGTACTTC. It translates to CASSYSLTTEQYF.

In this sample, this clonotype turned up many times. The genes are TRBV20-1 and TRBJ2-7, with 11 bases fitting TRBD1. The germline V gene has CDR1 DFQATT and CDR2 SNEGSKA (reference sequence). The trim removed 4 bases at V and 5 bases at J, leaving 10 bases unmatched. This CDR3 contains 15 residues. The CDR3 loop is CSAISRTGGPNEQYF. The CDR3 DNA sequence: TGCAGTGCTATATCCAGGACAGGGGGCCCCAACGAGCAGTACTTC.

This clonotype was found many times. The chain is built from TRBV6-1 and TRBJ2-7; no definite D call. Per the germline V gene, CDR1 is MNHNS and CDR2 is SASEGT. The CDR3 has 13 amino acids. V was shortened by 1 base and J by 4 bases, with 8 bases between the two germline ends. The CDR3 coding sequence is TGTGCCAGCAGTGAAGGTGTAGCTTACGAGCAGTACTTC. This gives the protein CASSEGVAYEQYF.

This clonotype came up many times. The chain joins TRBV11-2 to TRBJ1-6; the D is unclear. CDR3 length equals 17 residues. V gave up 0 bases and J gave up 0 bases, with 9 bases separating them. Germline V gene data show CDR1 as SGHAT and CDR2 as FQNNGV. CDR3 in DNA: TGTGCCAGCAGCTTAGAAGGCAGCTTCTCCTATAATTCACCCCTCCACTTT. It specifies CASSLEGSFSYNSPLHF.

The chain has TRBV6-5 and TRBJ1-1; D ambiguous. Trimming pared 2 bases from V and 1 base from J, leaving 11 bases between. CDR1 MNHEY and CDR2 SVGAGI come from the germline V gene. The CDR3 contains 15 residues. This CDR3 is CASSYRLTTNTEAFF. The CDR3 region has the DNA TGTGCCAGCAGTTACCGACTCACAACGAACACTGAAGCTTTCTTT.

V gene TRBV12-3 or TRBV12-4 combines with J gene TRBJ2-7; 7 bases are a match to TRBD2. V shed 9 bases and J 6 bases; nucleotides not matched to a gene: 17. This CDR3 has 15 amino acids. CDR3 in DNA: TGTGCCAGTTCCAAGTTGGCGGGAGCGCGGGGCGAGCAGTACTTC. This sequence encodes CASSKLAGARGEQYF.